This T cell receptor beta chain derives from a study of blood T cell repertoires in COVID-19. This CDR3 is 14 amino acids long. Germline V gene lookup returns CDR1 SQVTM and CDR2 ANQGSEA. Germline trimming cut 3 bases from V and 6 bases from J; bases unmatched to any gene: 5. Sequencing used immunoSEQ multiplex PCR; TCRdb keeps in-frame clones, though not all of them. The data show under 200,000 clones, with 90% seen just once and 0.5% to 0.55% held by the top ten. The chain recombines TRBV29-1 with TRBJ2-1, with TRBD1 identical over 10 bases. This TCR was recovered from a middle-aged man with acute or convalescent COVID-19. Sequences were obtained from peripheral blood. Here the CDR3 DNA reads TGCAGCGTTGATGGTGGGACAGGGGTCAATGAGCAGTTCTTC. Translating gives CSVDGGTGVNEQFF.